The T cell receptor beta chain under discussion was sequenced for a study of post-analysis software for immune sequencing data. In the study overall: In terms of disease course, relapsing-remitting, secondary progressive and progressive-relapsing multiple sclerosis were included. Whole-study findings and limits: Among five TRBV segments more frequent in patients than controls were TRBV5-6, TRBV5-1 and TRBV20-1. Clustering by F measure revealed strong co-clustering among samples prepared together in one batch.

TCR beta cDNA libraries had unique molecular identifiers. There were about 1 to 10 million T cells, and about 540,000 cDNA molecules came from them. TCRdb called the PCR reads again in MiXCR, with one record for every CDR3 protein. The sample contains 650,000 to 850,000 distinct CDR3 sequences, 53% of which appear only once. CDR1 is ENHRY and CDR2 is SYGVKD in the germline V gene. V shed 6 bases and J shed 3 bases, with 12 bases lying between them. The CDR3 is made up of 13 amino acids. As concerns this clonotype: Antigen: not known.

Sequencing input: blood. The TCR was taken from a girl aged 10 to 17 with multiple sclerosis. The chain has TRBV10-3 and TRBJ2-7, with no clear D. This CDR3 is CAIRHLGRYEQYF. CDR3 nucleotides: TGTGCCATCAGGCATCTGGGCCGCTACGAGCAGTACTTC.